Shown below are 17 T cell receptor beta chains from a single sample sequenced in a study of beta chain features in type 1 diabetes. The authors reverse transcribed all of the isolated RNA, so sequencing captured expressed TCRB transcripts. Using immunoSEQ multiplex PCR, the repertoire was profiled, and TCRdb retains in-frame clones only, with some absent. The repertoire holds under 250,000 clones, with about a tenth as singletons. Sequencing was done on a sample of central memory CD4+ T cells from blood. These receptors were obtained from a man aged 18 to 29 in good health.

In its sample, this clone was seen many times. An end of the junction differs from the germline gene, which may be a read error. The chain uses TRBV23-1 and TRBJ2-1; D possibly corresponds to TRBD1 (9 bases). TRBV23-1 is an ORF; its function is uncertain. The CDR3 has 17 residues. The CDR3, as DNA: TGCGCCAGCGGTCAGGACAGGGGATTAGCGGGATACAATGAGCAGTTCTTC. Translated: CASGQDRGLAGYNEQFF.

The rearrangement links TRBV12-5 to TRBJ2-1; D not resolved. Trimming pared 1 base from V and 7 bases from J, leaving 20 bases between. The germline CDR1 and CDR2 sequences are LGHNT and FRNRAP. CDR3 length equals 17 residues. CDR3 in amino acids: CASGLAIAPRTENEQFF. CDR3 in DNA: TGTGCTAGTGGTTTGGCGATAGCCCCGCGCACGGAGAATGAGCAGTTCTTC.

This clone was observed a few times. The rearrangement joins TRBV6-1 to TRBJ2-1; TRBD1 matches 8 bases. Germline CDR1 and CDR2: MNHNS and SASEGT. CDR3 size: 15 residues. V shed 6 bases and J 5 bases; nucleotides not matched to a gene: 9. DNA of the CDR3: TGTGCCAGCAGGGATAGGACAGGGTCCGACAATGAGCAGTTCTTC. Its translation is CASRDRTGSDNEQFF.

The chain uses TRBV29-1 and TRBJ2-5, with TRBD2 matching over 8 bases. V shed 6 bases and J 5 bases; nucleotides not matched to a gene: 5. Per germline, CDR1 SQVTM and CDR2 ANQGSEA. The CDR3 runs 12 residues. The chain's CDR3 is CSVTAGVETQYF. The CDR3 bases are TGCAGCGTCACAGCGGGAGTGGAGACCCAGTACTTC.

The chain has TRBV4-1 and TRBJ2-3; 9 positions agree with TRBD1. With 3 bases clipped from V and 3 bases from J, the junction kept 7 bases outside the gene matches. The CDR3 consists of 16 residues. Germline assignment: CDR1 MGHRA and CDR2 YSYEKL. Written as DNA, the CDR3 is TGCGCCAGCAGCCAGGGGACAGGGTGGAGGACAGATACGCAGTATTTT. Amino acid sequence: CASSQGTGWRTDTQYF.

The chain joins TRBV4-3 to TRBJ2-2; D might be TRBD2 (5 bases). Per the germline V gene, CDR1 is LGHNA and CDR2 is YSLEER. Trimming shortened V by 3 bases and J by 4 bases, and 18 bases separated the two germline ends. This CDR3 has 17 amino acids. This CDR3 reads CASSHPTGGFSTGELFF. The DNA for the CDR3 is TGCGCCAGCAGCCACCCCACCGGCGGGTTTAGCACCGGGGAGCTGTTTTTT.

This clone appeared a few times. This chain connects TRBV5-5 to TRBJ2-1, with TRBD1 matching over 9 bases. V shed 4 bases and J 5 bases; nucleotides not matched to a gene: 1. Germline V gene lookup returns CDR1 SGHKS and CDR2 YYEKEE (reference sequence). The CDR3 has 13 residues. Here the CDR3 DNA reads TGTGCCAGCAGCCGGGACAGGGACAATGAGCAGTTCTTC. This encodes CASSRDRDNEQFF.

The chain employs TRBV2 and TRBJ2-5; D is uncertain. V was trimmed by 6 bases and J by 5 bases, leaving 7 bases between them. The CDR3 runs to 11 residues. Germline CDR1 SNHLY, CDR2 FYNNEI. The CDR3 spells CASSLGETQYF. Written as DNA, the CDR3 is TGTGCCAGCAGCCTAGGGGAGACCCAGTACTTC.

The V and J genes are TRBV2 and TRBJ2-2; the D call may be TRBD1 or TRBD2 (5 bases each). Trimming removed 7 bases at V and 3 bases at J, with 12 bases between. CDR1 SNHLY and CDR2 FYNNEI come from the germline V gene. The CDR3 spans 14 residues. The CDR3 reads CASTRDGHTGELFF. The CDR3 bases are TGTGCCAGCACCCGGGACGGACACACCGGGGAGCTGTTTTTT.

This clone was observed a handful of times. This chain connects TRBV30 to TRBJ2-7, with 9 bases aligning to TRBD1. V shed 2 bases and J 9 bases; nucleotides not matched to a gene: 8. In germline, CDR1 is GTSNPN, CDR2 SVGIG (reference sequence). This CDR3 spans 13 amino acids. The CDR3 reads CAWSSQGAIRQYF. The DNA of the CDR3 is TGTGCCTGGAGTTCACAGGGGGCGATTCGGCAGTACTTC.

This clone has more than one count but fewer than ten. Here the CDR3 DNA reads TGTGCCAGCAGCACCGGGACTAGCGGGAGCTATTACAATGAGCAGTTCTTC. Translation: CASSTGTSGSYYNEQFF. This rearrangement joins TRBV11-2 to TRBJ2-1; the match to TRBD2 covers 14 bases. Per the germline V gene, CDR1 is SGHAT and CDR2 is FQNNGV. V trimming: 5 bases; J trimming: 4 bases; junction bases outside the gene matches: 7. There are 17 residues in the CDR3. Filled out from reference TRBV11-2 and TRBJ2-1, the complete variable domain reads EAGVAQSPRYKIIEKRQSVAFWCNPISGHATLYWYQQILGQGPKLLIQFQNNGVVDDSQLPKDRFSAERLKGVDSTLKIQPAKLEDSAVYLCASSTGTSGSYYNEQFFGPGTRLTVL.

With respect to this clone: Other DNA sequences within the sample encode an identical CDR3. The rearrangement joins TRBV5-1 to TRBJ2-7, with TRBD2 identical over 13 bases. V gave up 4 bases and J gave up 5 bases; unmatched junction bases: 3. Germline CDR1 is SGHRS and CDR2 is YFSETQ. There are 14 residues in the CDR3. CDR3 in amino acids: CASSLTSGRDEQYF. DNA for the CDR3: TGCGCCAGCAGCCTAACTAGCGGGAGGGACGAGCAGTACTTC.

As concerns this clone: This may be a read error, as it is one base from a much larger clone. The rearrangement joins TRBV7-2 to TRBJ2-3; D ambiguous. The V end was cut by 5 bases, the J end by 4 bases, with 4 bases between. The CDR3 is 11 residues long. CDR1 and CDR2 from the germline V gene are SGHTA and FQGNSA. The CDR3 spells CASSAADTQYF. The CDR3 DNA reads as TGTGCCAGCAGCGCCGCAGATACGCAGTATTTT.

The chain is built from TRBV9 and TRBJ2-5; D assignment may be TRBD1 or TRBD2 (5 bases each). Germline lookup yields CDR1 SGDLS and CDR2 YYNGEE. V was shortened by 5 bases and J by 2 bases, with 10 bases between the two germline ends. The CDR3 covers 13 residues. In DNA, the CDR3 is TGTGCCAGCAGTGAAGGGACGCAAGAGACCCAGTACTTC. Its translation: CASSEGTQETQYF.

V and J are TRBV9 and TRBJ1-1; the D is unclear. CDR1 and CDR2 (germline): SGDLS, YYNGEE. This CDR3 is built from 13 residues. The germline V and J ends were trimmed by 3 bases and 1 base, with 7 bases remaining between them. For the CDR3, the DNA is TGTGCCAGCAGCGCCCATGAGAACACTGAAGCTTTCTTT. Translated, it gives CASSAHENTEAFF.

This clone has a handful of counts. The chain is built from TRBV15 and TRBJ2-1; D unresolved. In germline, CDR1 is LNHNV, CDR2 YYDKDF (reference sequence). The CDR3 runs 12 residues. V was clipped by 8 bases and J by 0 bases, with 5 bases between them. CDR3 DNA sequence: TGTGCCACCGCAGGCTCCTACAATGAGCAGTTCTTC. Translated, it gives CATAGSYNEQFF.

The table lists this clone with a few counts. CDR3 region: CSVASGIPSYEQYF. Here the CDR3 DNA reads TGCAGCGTGGCCAGCGGGATTCCCTCCTACGAGCAGTACTTC. The chain carries TRBV29-1 and TRBJ2-7, with TRBD2 matching 7 bases. CDR1 SQVTM and CDR2 ANQGSEA come from the germline V gene. This CDR3 spans 14 amino acids. The trim removed 6 bases at V and 0 bases at J, leaving 8 bases unmatched.